The 22 T cell receptor beta chains below all came from one sample that was sequenced in a study of a mutant IDH1 vaccine in newly diagnosed glioma. Measured with immunoSEQ multiplex PCR; TCRdb has only the in-frame clones, and not every one. Here the sample spans about 46,000 clones, 86% being singletons. Time point meaning: baseline, week 1 (first vaccination visit). As to treatment: pre-vaccination baseline after standard-of-care therapy. The input for sequencing was PBMCs, taken from a glioma patient treated with radiotherapy, temozolomide or both. The receptors come from a man aged 40-50 years with glioma.

The rearrangement uses TRBV7-8 and TRBJ2-1; D call uncertain. The CDR3 sequence is 13 residues long. V lost 0 bases, J lost 8 bases, and 8 bases lay in between. CDR1 SGHVS and CDR2 FQNEAQ come from the germline V gene. The CDR3 sequence: CASSLANRDEQFF. DNA for the CDR3: TGTGCCAGCAGCTTAGCGAATCGCGATGAGCAGTTCTTC.

The chain uses TRBV5-1 and TRBJ2-7; D unresolved. The germline V gene encodes CDR1 SGHRS and CDR2 YFSETQ. CDR3 size: 14 residues. Trimming removed 1 base at V and 0 bases at J, with 8 bases between. The CDR3 DNA is TGCGCCAGCAGCTTGACGGATAGCTCCTACGAGCAGTACTTC. Amino acids: CASSLTDSSYEQYF. Full variable domain (missing parts from reference TRBV5-1 and TRBJ2-7): KAGVTQTPRYLIKTRGQQVTLSCSPISGHRSVSWYQQTPGQGLQFLFEYFSETQRNKGNFPGRFSGRQFSNSRSEMNVSTLELGDSALYLCASSLTDSSYEQYFGPGTRLTVT.

V and J are TRBV2 and TRBJ2-3, with 10 bases fitting TRBD1. The CDR3 has 16 residues. The J segment lost 0 bases and the V segment lost 7 bases, leaving 7 bases of the junction unmatched. Germline CDR1 SNHLY, CDR2 FYNNEI. This CDR3 is CASTPRTGGSTDTQYF. As DNA, the CDR3 is TGTGCCAGCACCCCCCGGACAGGGGGAAGCACAGATACGCAGTATTTT. Using reference TRBV2 and TRBJ2-3 for the parts outside the CDR3, the full variable domain is EPEVTQTPSHQVTQMGQEVILRCVPISNHLYFYWYRQILGQKVEFLVSFYNNEISEKSEIFDDQFSVERPDGSNFTLKIRSTKLEDSAMYFCASTPRTGGSTDTQYFGPGTRLTVL.

In DNA form, the CDR3 reads TGTGCCAGCACCCAGACAGGTCCCTCCGGAAACACCATATATTTT. It translates to CASTQTGPSGNTIYF. This chain uses TRBV25-1 with TRBJ1-3, with a weak D call TRBD1 (6 bases). V lost 7 bases, J lost 4 bases, and 17 bases lay in between. The CDR3 runs to 15 residues. CDR1 is MGHDK and CDR2 is SYGVNS in the germline V gene.

CDR3: CASSSQGAKAYEQYF. Here the CDR3 DNA reads TGTGCCAGCAGTTCACAGGGGGCAAAGGCCTACGAGCAGTACTTC. The chain recombines TRBV2 with TRBJ2-7; 9 nucleotides align to TRBD1. Per the germline V gene, CDR1 is SNHLY and CDR2 is FYNNEI. The V and J ends lost 5 bases and 2 bases, in that order; junction bases with no gene match: 7. The CDR3 length is 15 residues.

This sequence joins TRBV7-8 and TRBJ2-1; 8 bases line up with TRBD2. With 5 bases clipped from V and 6 bases from J, the junction kept 15 bases outside the gene matches. The CDR3 runs to 17 residues. CDR1 and CDR2 (germline): SGHVS, FQNEAQ. This CDR3 is CASSPNPGTRGGNEQFF. The DNA for the CDR3 is TGTGCCAGCAGCCCGAACCCCGGGACTAGGGGAGGCAATGAGCAGTTCTTC. Complete variable domain (other parts from reference TRBV7-8 and TRBJ2-1): GAGVSQSPRYKVAKRGQDVALRCDPISGHVSLFWYQQALGQGPEFLTYFQNEAQLDKSGLPSDRFFAERPEGSVSTLKIQRTQQEDSAVYLCASSPNPGTRGGNEQFFGPGTRLTVL.

This clone came up a few times. The V call is TRBV5-6, the J call TRBJ1-4, with 7 bases identical to TRBD1. In germline, CDR1 is SGHDT, CDR2 YYEEEE. The ends lost 4 bases at V and 7 bases at J; junction bases unmatched: 10. CDR3 size: 15 residues. The CDR3 reads CASSPRAGGFEKLFF. The CDR3, as DNA: TGTGCCAGCAGCCCCAGGGCAGGGGGTTTTGAAAAACTGTTTTTT.

This clone was counted a few times. The rearrangement joins TRBV4-2 to TRBJ2-3; possible D gene TRBD2, 5 bases. Germline CDR1 reads LGHNA; CDR2 reads YNFKEQ. V lost 0 bases to trimming and J lost 1 base, with 11 bases between them. This CDR3 has 16 amino acids. Here the CDR3 DNA reads TGTGCCAGCAGCCAAGACGACGACTACCGCACAGATACGCAGTATTTT. Encoded protein: CASSQDDDYRTDTQYF.

The chain links TRBV2 to TRBJ2-1, with D unclear. Trimming cost V 7 bases and J 4 bases, with 11 bases left between them. CDR1 is SNHLY, CDR2 FYNNEI, per germline. The CDR3 spans 13 residues. The chain's CDR3 is CASTKREYNEQFF. The CDR3 DNA reads as TGTGCCAGCACGAAAAGGGAATACAATGAGCAGTTCTTC.

V is TRBV28 and J is TRBJ2-2; no definite D call. Germline loops: CDR1 MDHEN, CDR2 SYDVKM. This CDR3 contains 17 residues. V lost 6 bases to trimming and J lost 5 bases, with 22 bases between them. The CDR3 spells CASSLDLAKSSTGELFF. The CDR3 region has the DNA TGTGCCAGCAGCCTAGACCTCGCGAAAAGTTCGACCGGGGAGCTGTTTTTT.

This sequence joins TRBV5-1 and TRBJ2-2; D might be TRBD2 (5 bases). Trimming took 4 bases from V and 4 from J, leaving 14 bases between them. Germline lookup yields CDR1 SGHRS and CDR2 YFSETQ. This CDR3 spans 15 amino acids. CDR3 DNA sequence: TGCGCCAGCAGCATGGACTCTCCGGGCACCGGGGAGCTGTTTTTT. Amino acid sequence: CASSMDSPGTGELFF. The full variable domain, completed using reference TRBV5-1 and TRBJ2-2, is KAGVTQTPRYLIKTRGQQVTLSCSPISGHRSVSWYQQTPGQGLQFLFEYFSETQRNKGNFPGRFSGRQFSNSRSEMNVSTLELGDSALYLCASSMDSPGTGELFFGEGSRLTVL.

The chain couples TRBV2 to TRBJ1-5; tentative D call: TRBD1 (6 bases). Germline V CDR1 and CDR2: SNHLY, FYNNEI. Trimming cost V 6 bases and J 7 bases, with 13 bases left between them. CDR3 length: 13 amino acids. The CDR3: CASRSGVLQPQHF. The CDR3 DNA sequence: TGTGCCAGCAGGTCAGGGGTCTTACAGCCCCAGCATTTT.

The table lists this clone with a count of one. This chain uses TRBV5-4 with TRBJ2-7; TRBD2 matches at 11 bases. V lost 3 bases, J lost 0 bases, and 14 bases stayed unmatched. This CDR3 region has 19 residues. Germline assignment: CDR1 SGHNT and CDR2 YYREEE (reference sequence). CDR3 sequence: CASSSPTSGKWVSSYEQYF. The CDR3 DNA reads TGTGCCAGCAGCTCACCGACTAGCGGGAAATGGGTATCCTCCTACGAGCAGTACTTC.

The V call is TRBV5-8, the J call TRBJ1-5; no firm D call. The germline V gene has CDR1 SGHTS and CDR2 YDEGEE. The CDR3 loop spans 15 amino acids. The V end was cut by 5 bases, the J end by 3 bases, with 15 bases between. DNA of the CDR3: TGTGCCAGCAGTCAGCCCAACCGAATCAATCAGCCCCAGCATTTT. Its protein product is CASSQPNRINQPQHF. Combining the CDR3 with reference TRBV5-8 and TRBJ1-5 gives the whole variable domain EAGVTQSPTHLIKTRGQQATLRCSPISGHTSVYWYQQALGLGLQFLLWYDEGEERNRGNFPPRFSGRQFPNYSSELNVNALELEDSALYLCASSQPNRINQPQHFGDGTRLSIL.

This chain links TRBV27 with TRBJ1-2; D possibly corresponds to TRBD1 (5 bases). Germline-derived CDR1 and CDR2 are MNHEY and SMNVEV (reference sequence). This CDR3 region has 15 residues. V was clipped by 2 bases and J by 3 bases, with 13 bases between them. CDR3 DNA sequence: TGTGCCAGCAGTTTACACGGGCAGGGAGACTATGGCTACACCTTC. It is translated as CASSLHGQGDYGYTF.

The rearrangement links TRBV30 to TRBJ2-3, with D possibly being TRBD2 (5 bases). CDR3 length equals 15 residues. Trimming removed 3 bases from V and 5 bases from J, with 18 bases in between. Germline values: CDR1 GTSNPN, CDR2 SVGIG (reference sequence). CDR3 nucleotides: TGTGCCTGGAGGGTTCAAGAGGGCCCTGGAGATACGCAGTATTTT. This codes for CAWRVQEGPGDTQYF.

The rearrangement uses TRBV5-1 and TRBJ2-1, with 9 bases lining up with TRBD1. This CDR3 has 14 residues. Germline CDR1 and CDR2: SGHRS and YFSETQ. After removal of 2 bases from V and 7 bases from J, the junction contained 4 bases not matched to a gene. The CDR3 DNA reads TGCGCCAGCAGCTTAATCGACAGGGGGAATGAGCAGTTCTTC. This gives the protein CASSLIDRGNEQFF.

V is TRBV9 and J is TRBJ1-2; D not certain. CDR1 is SGDLS and CDR2 is YYNGEE in the germline V gene. This CDR3 region has 14 residues. Trimming pared 2 bases from V and 10 bases from J, leaving 18 bases between. CDR3 nucleotide sequence: TGTGCCAGCAGCGTCGATTTGGGGATTGGTGCCTACACCTTC. Translating it yields CASSVDLGIGAYTF.

This chain links TRBV28 with TRBJ2-7; possibly TRBD1 for D (5 bases). From germline, CDR1 is MDHEN and CDR2 SYDVKM. V lost 5 bases and J lost 2, with 13 bases in between. This CDR3 has 14 residues. Written as DNA, the CDR3 is TGTGCCAGCAGTGAGACAGTTCGCCCCTACGAGCAGTACTTC. This sequence encodes CASSETVRPYEQYF.

The chain has TRBV19 and TRBJ2-1, with D maybe TRBD1 (5 bases). V dropped 3 bases and J dropped 1 base, with 13 bases sitting between them. The length of the CDR3 is 16 residues. Germline loops: CDR1 LNHDA, CDR2 SQIVND (reference sequence). CDR3: CASSMGLVRSYNEQFF. The CDR3 nucleotides are TGTGCCAGTAGTATGGGGCTAGTAAGGTCCTACAATGAGCAGTTCTTC.

As DNA, the CDR3 is TGTGCCAGCAGCCCCCAGGGACTACCAAGCTCCTACGAGCAGTACTTC. It is translated as CASSPQGLPSSYEQYF. The chain couples TRBV6-4 to TRBJ2-7; 7 bases fit TRBD2. CDR1 MRHNA and CDR2 SNTAGT come from the germline V gene. V was pared by 6 bases and J by 0 bases, with 11 bases of the junction left unmatched. CDR3 size: 16 residues.

The chain employs TRBV7-8 and TRBJ2-1, with TRBD1 matching over 9 bases. Trimming took 0 bases from V and 2 from J; bases not matched to a gene: 2. This CDR3 has 16 amino acids. Germline CDR1 is SGHVS and CDR2 is FQNEAQ. CDR3 sequence: CASSLATGGPYNEQFF. The CDR3 DNA is TGTGCCAGCAGCTTAGCGACAGGGGGGCCCTACAATGAGCAGTTCTTC.